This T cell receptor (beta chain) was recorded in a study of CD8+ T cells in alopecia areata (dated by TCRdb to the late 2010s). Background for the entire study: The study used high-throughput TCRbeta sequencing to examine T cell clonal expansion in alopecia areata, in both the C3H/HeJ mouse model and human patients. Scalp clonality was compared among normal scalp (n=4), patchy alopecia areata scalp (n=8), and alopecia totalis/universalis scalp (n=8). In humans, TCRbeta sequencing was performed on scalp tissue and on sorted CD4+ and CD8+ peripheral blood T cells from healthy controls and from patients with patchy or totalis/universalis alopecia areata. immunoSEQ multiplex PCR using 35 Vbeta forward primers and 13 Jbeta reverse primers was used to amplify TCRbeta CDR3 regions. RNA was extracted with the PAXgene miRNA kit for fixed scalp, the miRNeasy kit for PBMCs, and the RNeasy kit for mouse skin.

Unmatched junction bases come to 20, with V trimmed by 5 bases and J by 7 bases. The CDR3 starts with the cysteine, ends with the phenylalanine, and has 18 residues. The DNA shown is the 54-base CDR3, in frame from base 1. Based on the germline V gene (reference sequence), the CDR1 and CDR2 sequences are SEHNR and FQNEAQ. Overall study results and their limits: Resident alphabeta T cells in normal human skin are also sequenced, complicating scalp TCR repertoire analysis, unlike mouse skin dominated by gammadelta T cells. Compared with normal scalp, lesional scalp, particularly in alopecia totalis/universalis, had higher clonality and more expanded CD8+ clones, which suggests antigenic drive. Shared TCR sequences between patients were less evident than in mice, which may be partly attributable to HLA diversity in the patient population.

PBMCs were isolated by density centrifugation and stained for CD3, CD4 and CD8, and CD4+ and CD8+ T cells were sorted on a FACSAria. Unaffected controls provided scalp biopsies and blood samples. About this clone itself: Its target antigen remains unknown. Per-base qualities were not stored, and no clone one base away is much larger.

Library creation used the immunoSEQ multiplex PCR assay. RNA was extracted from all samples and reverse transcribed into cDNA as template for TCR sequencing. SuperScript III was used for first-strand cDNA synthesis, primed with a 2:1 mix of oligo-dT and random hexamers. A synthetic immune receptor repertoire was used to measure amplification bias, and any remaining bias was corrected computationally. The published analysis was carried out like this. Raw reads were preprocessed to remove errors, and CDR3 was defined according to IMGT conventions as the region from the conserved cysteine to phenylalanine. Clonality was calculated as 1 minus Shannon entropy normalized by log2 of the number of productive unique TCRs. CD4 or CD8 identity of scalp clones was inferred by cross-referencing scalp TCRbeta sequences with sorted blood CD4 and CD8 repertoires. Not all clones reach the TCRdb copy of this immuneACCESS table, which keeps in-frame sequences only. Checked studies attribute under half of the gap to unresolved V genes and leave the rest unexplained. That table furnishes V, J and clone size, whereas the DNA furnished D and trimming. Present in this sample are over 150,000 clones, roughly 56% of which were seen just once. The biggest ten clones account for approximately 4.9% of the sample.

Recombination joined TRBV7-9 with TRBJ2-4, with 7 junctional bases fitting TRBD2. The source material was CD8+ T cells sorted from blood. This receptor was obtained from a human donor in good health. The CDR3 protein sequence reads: CASSPSGERGLIWNIQYF. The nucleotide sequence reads TGTGCCAGCAGCCCCTCGGGGGAGCGGGGCCTTATATGGAACATTCAGTACTTC.